This TCR beta chain was captured by sequencing in a study of chronic HIV infection and antiretroviral therapy. One entry per CDR3 protein, called by TCRdb with MiXCR from the 5' RACE reads. The data show fewer than 40,000 distinct CDR3 sequences, 8.2% seen once. Trimming shortened V by 11 bases and J by 3 bases, and 18 bases separated the two germline ends. The CDR3 has 14 amino acids. The germline CDR1 and CDR2 sequences are SGHTA and FQGNSA. What was sequenced was peripheral blood. The TCR comes from an adult who had HIV and had not received antiretroviral therapy, or was an uninfected healthy control (not recorded which). The rearrangement links TRBV7-2 to TRBJ2-3; tentative D call: TRBD2 (5 bases). CDR3 DNA sequence: TGTGCCCTCACTTTTCGTTCGGGGACAGATACGCAGTATTTT. It specifies CALTFRSGTDTQYF.